The 6 T cell receptor beta chains reported below all come from one sample, sequenced in a study of blood T cell repertoires in COVID-19 (dated by TCRdb to 2020 to 2022). To prepare the library, the immunoSEQ multiplex PCR assay was applied. Here the immuneACCESS table is served through TCRdb, limited to in-frame sequences with V and J called. Missing clones are a known gap in these copies; in checked studies unresolved V genes cover under half, and the rest lacks a known reason. This sample lists about 73,000 clones; approximately 84% were detected once. Under 30% of the sample belongs to the ten largest clones. Specimen: peripheral blood. The receptors were sampled from a human donor in a cohort sampled during active COVID-19.

J is TRBJ2-3 and V is TRBV11-1; D uncertain. Trimming pared 6 bases from V and 4 bases from J, leaving 17 bases between. The CDR3 sequence is 15 residues long. From germline, CDR1 is SGHAT and CDR2 FQDESV (reference sequence). CDR3 sequence (DNA): TGTGCCAGCAGTCTGCTTGTGGGCCAATCAGATACGCAGTATTTT. Translating it yields CASSLLVGQSDTQYF.

This clone was recorded once. The V and J genes are TRBV10-3 and TRBJ2-2; 8 nucleotides match TRBD2. The CDR3 runs 16 residues. V lost 5 bases and J lost 2; bases outside the gene matches: 7. From germline, CDR1 is ENHRY and CDR2 SYGVKD. In nucleotides, the CDR3 is TGTGCCATCAGTCCCGGGGGGGGGACCAACACCGGGGAGCTGTTTTTT. This encodes CAISPGGGTNTGELFF.

J is TRBJ1-3 and V is TRBV3-1 (or the pseudogene TRBV3-2); 9 bases align to TRBD1. Germline V CDR1 and CDR2: LGHDT, YNNKEL (reference sequence). This CDR3 comprises 14 residues. Unmatched junction bases numbered 5, after V lost 3 bases and J lost 8 bases. The CDR3 here is CASSHWTGDYTIYF. CDR3 sequence (DNA): TGTGCCAGCAGCCATTGGACAGGGGATTACACCATATATTTT.

The rearrangement uses TRBV7-6 and TRBJ2-5; tentative D call: TRBD1 (6 bases). Trimming cost V 0 bases and J 0 bases, with 11 bases left between them. Germline V lookup: CDR1 SGHVS, CDR2 FNYEAQ. The CDR3 totals 16 residues. The CDR3 sequence: CASSLARTAYQETQYF. The CDR3 DNA is TGTGCCAGCAGCTTAGCCCGGACAGCGTACCAAGAGACCCAGTACTTC.

V and J are TRBV9 and TRBJ2-3, with 10 bases identical to TRBD2. Looked up from germline, CDR1 is SGDLS and CDR2 is YYNGEE. V gave up 0 bases and J gave up 8 bases; unmatched junction bases: 15. The CDR3 totals 18 residues. Here the CDR3 DNA reads TGTGCCAGCAGCGTAGAACATTCAGCGGGGGGGCGAAGTGGTACGCAGTATTTT. It codes for CASSVEHSAGGRSGTQYF.

This rearrangement joins TRBV10-3 to TRBJ2-1, with TRBD1 matching 10 bases. The CDR3 extends over 15 amino acids. The germline V gene has CDR1 ENHRY and CDR2 SYGVKD. The J segment lost 6 bases and the V segment lost 8 bases, leaving 10 bases of the junction unmatched. The CDR3 region has the DNA TGTGCCATCCATCCGGGACAGGGGAGGGTCAATGAGCAGTTCTTC. This gives the protein CAIHPGQGRVNEQFF.